These T cell receptor beta chains were read from a single sample in a study of OX40 agonist ivuxolimab in advanced cancers. Libraries were prepared by immunoSEQ multiplex PCR; TCRdb keeps only in-frame clonotypes and omits some of them. Of about 100,000 clones in the sample, 85% to 95% were seen once. Sequenced material: CD4+ or CD8+ T cells sorted from blood, taken in a trial of the OX40 agonist ivuxolimab. These receptor sequences come from an adult with an advanced solid tumor such as melanoma, head and neck, liver or kidney cancer. CDR3s include the opening cysteine and the closing phenylalanine or tryptophan. A D gene is named only where the DNA matches it firmly. The listing skips clone size in some rows; elsewhere it reads once, few, many or a size class.

j_call,clone_size,v_call,d_call,cdr3_aa,cdr3_nt
TRBJ2-7,few,TRBV7-9,-,CASSSRGYEQYF,TGTGCCAGCAGCTCAAGAGGATACGAGCAGTACTTC
TRBJ2-1,-,TRBV7-9,TRBD2,CASSLVDSGRGYYNEQFF,TGTGCCAGCAGCTTAGTGGATAGCGGGAGGGGGTACTACAATGAGCAGTTCTTC
TRBJ1-1,-,TRBV4-2,-,CASRGDGGTEAFF,TGTGCCAGCAGAGGGGACGGTGGCACTGAAGCTTTCTTT
TRBJ1-2,-,TRBV5-8,TRBD1,CASGRQGKANYGYTF,TGTGCCAGCGGGAGACAGGGCAAGGCTAACTATGGCTACACCTTC
TRBJ2-7,-,TRBV5-6,-,CASSGGTHSYEQYF,TGTGCCAGCAGCGGGGGGACTCACTCCTACGAGCAGTACTTC
TRBJ2-3,-,TRBV5-1,-,CASSLVGRVTDTQYF,TGCGCCAGCAGCTTGGTGGGGCGCGTCACAGATACGCAGTATTTT
TRBJ2-3,-,TRBV25-1,-,CASSEYLTDTQYF,TGTGCCAGCAGTGAATACTTGACAGATACGCAGTATTTT
TRBJ1-4,-,TRBV19,-,CASSIGPGRTNEKLFF,TGTGCCAGTAGTATAGGCCCGGGACGGACGAATGAAAAACTGTTTTTT
TRBJ2-7,-,TRBV5-1,-,CASSLAAGAYEQYF,TGCGCCAGCAGCTTGGCCGCTGGGGCCTACGAGCAGTACTTC
TRBJ2-1,-,TRBV7-9,-,CASSPQTNYNEQFF,TGTGCCAGCAGCCCACAGACCAACTACAATGAGCAGTTCTTC
TRBJ1-3,-,TRBV28,-,CASSLGVEGTFRTLSGNTIYF,TGTGCCAGCAGTTTGGGGGTGGAGGGGACTTTTCGGACTCTCTCTGGAAACACCATATATTTT
TRBJ2-1,-,TRBV20-1,-,CSARYNEQFF,TGCAGTGCTAGATACAATGAGCAGTTCTTC
TRBJ2-5,-,TRBV19,TRBD2,CASSTRSSGYQETQYF,TGTGCCAGTAGTACTCGGTCTAGCGGATACCAAGAGACCCAGTACTTC
TRBJ1-4,once,TRBV18,-,CASSLRGVDEKLFF,TGTGCCAGCTCACTTCGGGGGGTCGATGAAAAACTGTTTTTT
TRBJ1-3,-,TRBV19,-,CATRSSGNTIYF,TGTGCCACTAGAAGCTCTGGAAACACCATATATTTT
TRBJ2-4,-,TRBV30,TRBD2,CAWSVTSLAGGLTKNIQYF,TGTGCCTGGAGTGTAACCTCCCTAGCGGGAGGACTAACCAAAAACATTCAGTACTTC
TRBJ1-2,once,TRBV28,TRBD1,CASSLKPSQGQGIKGYTF,TGTGCCAGCAGTTTAAAGCCGTCCCAAGGACAGGGAATTAAGGGCTACACCTTC
TRBJ1-2,-,TRBV30,-,CAWSWDTPNYGYTF,TGTGCCTGGAGTTGGGACACACCTAACTATGGCTACACCTTC
TRBJ1-2,-,TRBV2,TRBD1,CASLLGQGNYGYTF,TGTGCCAGTCTCCTGGGACAGGGCAACTATGGCTACACCTTC
TRBJ1-1,-,TRBV12-5,-,CASGLGQRGARTEAFF,TGTGCTAGTGGTTTGGGTCAGCGGGGCGCGAGAACTGAAGCTTTCTTT
TRBJ2-2,-,TRBV6-4,TRBD2,CASNGGGLVTGELFF,TGTGCCAGCAACGGAGGTGGACTAGTCACCGGGGAGCTGTTTTTT
TRBJ2-6,-,TRBV5-5,-,CASSLPPGRTMTGANVLTF,TGTGCCAGCAGCTTACCACCGGGCAGGACAATGACTGGGGCCAACGTCCTGACTTTC
TRBJ1-5,-,TRBV28,-,CASSLYSQWGSPQHF,TGTGCCAGCAGTCTCTATAGCCAATGGGGGTCGCCCCAGCATTTT
TRBJ1-4,-,TRBV5-1,TRBD1,CASSLVTGGTNEKLFF,TGCGCCAGCAGCTTGGTAACAGGGGGCACTAATGAAAAACTGTTTTTT
TRBJ2-2,-,TRBV4-1,-,CASSPRTLHTGELFF,TGCGCCAGCAGCCCCCGGACCCTACATACCGGGGAGCTGTTTTTT
TRBJ2-7,-,TRBV11-2,TRBD2,CASSPDRLAGRLYEQYF,TGTGCCAGCAGCCCAGACCGACTAGCGGGACGCCTCTACGAGCAGTACTTC
TRBJ2-1,once,TRBV11-3,-,CASSATAESSYNEQFF,TGTGCCAGCAGCGCCACAGCAGAGAGCTCCTACAATGAGCAGTTCTTC
TRBJ1-5,-,TRBV19,TRBD1,CASSPSDRAKQPQHF,TGTGCCAGTAGTCCCTCGGACAGGGCGAAACAGCCCCAGCATTTT
TRBJ2-1,few,TRBV19,-,CASKPDRSSYNEQFF,TGTGCCAGTAAGCCAGACCGGAGCTCCTACAATGAGCAGTTCTTC
TRBJ2-4,-,TRBV7-8,TRBD2,CASSLGLAVAKNIQYF,TGTGCCAGCAGCTTGGGACTAGCGGTAGCCAAAAACATTCAGTACTTC
TRBJ1-1,-,TRBV5-6,TRBD1,CASSWDRNTEAFF,TGTGCCAGCAGCTGGGACAGGAACACTGAAGCTTTCTTT
TRBJ1-1,-,TRBV5-8,-,CASSVWLLGSTEAFF,TGTGCCAGCAGCGTATGGCTTCTGGGGTCCACTGAAGCTTTCTTT
TRBJ1-1,-,TRBV4-1,-,CASSQEISANTEAFF,TGCGCCAGCAGCCAAGAAATATCGGCAAACACTGAAGCTTTCTTT
TRBJ2-7,-,TRBV2,-,CASSRTVQYF,TGTGCCAGCAGCCGGACAGTACAGTACTTC
TRBJ2-1,-,TRBV5-6,-,CASSFWETEQFF,TGTGCCAGCAGCTTCTGGGAGACTGAGCAGTTCTTC
TRBJ1-3,-,TRBV7-2,-,CASSLDHAGNTIYF,TGTGCCAGCAGCTTAGATCATGCGGGAAACACCATATATTTT
TRBJ1-2,once,TRBV19,-,CASSIDLYPANYGYTF,TGTGCCAGTAGTATAGATCTATATCCGGCTAACTATGGCTACACCTTC
TRBJ1-2,-,TRBV7-6,-,CASSLAVGGAMTLANYGYTF,TGTGCCAGCAGCTTAGCTGTCGGGGGGGCGATGACTTTAGCTAACTATGGCTACACCTTC
TRBJ1-4,-,TRBV7-9,TRBD1,CASSSPGQWSEKLFF,TGTGCCAGCAGCTCCCCGGGACAGTGGAGTGAAAAACTGTTTTTT
TRBJ1-1,-,TRBV2,TRBD1,CASSLNRDREAFF,TGTGCCAGCAGTCTAAACCGGGACAGAGAAGCTTTCTTT
TRBJ2-6,-,TRBV29-1,-,CSVLTGSSGANVLTF,TGCAGCGTTTTGACAGGCAGCTCTGGGGCCAACGTCCTGACTTTC
TRBJ2-1,-,TRBV7-9,-,CASSLALTGGQFF,TGTGCCAGCAGCTTAGCCCTGACTGGGGGGCAGTTCTTC